This record concerns one T cell receptor (beta chain) sequence. Its target antigen remains unknown. The input lacks base qualities; no much larger clone sits a single base away. These data are taken from a study of Ad26.COV2.S vaccination and SARS-CoV-2 variants (dated by TCRdb to the early 2020s). Background for the entire study: Vaccine-arm donors came from COV1001, a multicentre, randomized, double-blind, placebo-controlled phase I-IIa trial of Ad26.COV2.S in healthy adults. The TCR-sequenced set comprised around 32 samples: about 19 Ad26.COV2.S vaccine recipients, 5 placebo recipients and 8 SARS-CoV-2 convalescent individuals. Trial participants were randomized into five groups of five: low-dose or high-dose Ad26.COV2.S given once or twice, or placebo on both occasions. The specificity and breadth of SARS-CoV-2-reactive T cell receptors after Ad26.COV2.S vaccination were assessed by TCRbeta repertoire sequencing. Throughout the experiments and outcome assessment, investigators stayed blinded to trial group allocation. Dosing of Ad26.COV2.S was intramuscular, at either 5x10^10 or 1x10^11 viral particles, delivered as one shot or as two shots spaced 56 days apart.

The immunoSEQ Assay was used to sequence TCRbeta CDR3 regions. After extraction, genomic DNA underwent amplification by bias-controlled multiplex PCR, followed by high-throughput sequencing. Per the original workflow: To quantify the absolute abundance of every unique TCRbeta CDR3 region, sequences were collapsed and filtered. Usable DNA was measured by amplifying reference genes present in all nucleated cells, and TCRbeta template counts were normalized to that usable DNA to estimate T cell fraction. Repertoire TCRs were annotated as SARS-CoV-2-specific when V gene, CDR3 amino acid sequence and J gene were exactly matched to a known reactive TCR set. MIRA supplied the reference SARS-CoV-2 TCR set, which was filtered for enrichment in COVID-19-positive ImmuneCODE repertoires so that public or cross-reactive TCRs were removed. Using the MIRA antigens, annotated TCRs were further analysed by specific ORF or by position within an ORF. Breadth was defined as annotated unique rearrangements over total unique productive rearrangements; depth was the summed frequency of those rearrangements. Group comparisons of TCR breadth used two-sided Wilcoxon rank-sum tests. TCRdb re-hosts the immuneACCESS table, in-frame sequences only. Its copies lack some clones; in the studies checked, an unresolved V gene accounts for under half of them, and the cause for the rest is not known. V and J calls and clone size come straight from that table; D and trimming were deduced from the DNA. The sample table shows roughly 380,000 clones, and about nine tenths are seen once. The ten largest make up about 3.4% of the sample.

Its CDR3 holds 16 amino acids, cysteine through phenylalanine. The CDR3 DNA has 48 bases and is translated from base 1. V is reduced by 6 bases and J by 2 bases, leaving a spacing of 19 bases between them. Sequences MNHEY (CDR1) and SMNVEV (CDR2) are obtained from the germline V gene (reference sequence). The full study reports these points: After vaccination, spike-specific CD8+ and CD4+ T cell responses were reported to show substantial breadth. Higher spike-specific TCR breadth was observed in Ad26.COV2.S recipients than in placebo recipients (P = 0.0014). Comparable non-spike TCR breadth was observed between vaccine and placebo recipients, consistent with only spike being contained in the vaccine. The authors noted that total T cell responses may have been underestimated by the TCR breadth and depth analyses. Comparing responses between vaccine doses or regimens was not something the study was powered to do.

What the treatment or condition label conveys for this sample: some 20 received Ad26.COV2.S at low or high dose, single or two shots; about 5 received placebo; per-sample allocation not given. For vaccine and placebo recipients, the sequenced repertoires came from samples collected on day 63 after the first injection. Between 29 July and 7 August 2020, Cohort 1b enrolled 25 adults aged 18-55 years at one site in Boston, USA. As a vaccine, Ad26.COV2.S was a replication-incompetent adenovirus type 26 vector that expressed a prefusion-stabilized SARS-CoV-2 spike protein derived from the original Wuhan strain.

The receptor's source is a person aged 18-60 years who received the Ad26.COV2.S COVID-19 vaccine or a placebo. This specimen consisted of peripheral blood, obtained in a trial of Ad26.COV2.S vaccine versus placebo. Recombination linked TRBV27 to TRBJ2-5, and possibly TRBD1, on 5 matching bases. The CDR3 region: CASRTLTAGSQETQYF. In nucleotides, the sequence is TGTGCCAGCAGAACTCTTACGGCAGGGTCGCAAGAGACCCAGTACTTC.